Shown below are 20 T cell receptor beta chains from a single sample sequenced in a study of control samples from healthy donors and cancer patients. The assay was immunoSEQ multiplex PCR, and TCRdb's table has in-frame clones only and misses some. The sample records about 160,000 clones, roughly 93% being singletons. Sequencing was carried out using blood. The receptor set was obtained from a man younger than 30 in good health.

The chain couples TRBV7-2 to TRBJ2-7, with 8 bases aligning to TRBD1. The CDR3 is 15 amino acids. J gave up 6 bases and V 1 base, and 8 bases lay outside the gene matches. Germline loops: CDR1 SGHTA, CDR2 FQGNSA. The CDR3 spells CASSLVYRDRTEQYF. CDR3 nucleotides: TGTGCCAGCAGCTTAGTCTACAGGGACAGGACCGAGCAGTACTTC. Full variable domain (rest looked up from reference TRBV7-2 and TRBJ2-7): GAGVSQSPSNKVTEKGKDVELRCDPISGHTALYWYRQSLGQGLEFLIYFQGNSAPDKSGLPSDRFSAERTGGSVSTLTIQRTQQEDSAVYLCASSLVYRDRTEQYFGPGTRLTVT.

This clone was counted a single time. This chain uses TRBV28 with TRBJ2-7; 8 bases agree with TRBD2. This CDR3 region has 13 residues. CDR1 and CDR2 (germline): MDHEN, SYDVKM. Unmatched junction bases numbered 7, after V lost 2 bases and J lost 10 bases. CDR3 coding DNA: TGTGCCAGCAGTTTAACTGGACTAGCTTTTCAGTACTTC. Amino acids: CASSLTGLAFQYF. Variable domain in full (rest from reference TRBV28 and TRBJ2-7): DVKVTQSSRYLVKRTGEKVFLECVQDMDHENMFWYRQDPGLGLRLIYFSYDVKMKEKGDIPEGYSVSREKKERFSLILESASTNQTSMYLCASSLTGLAFQYFGPGTRLTVT.

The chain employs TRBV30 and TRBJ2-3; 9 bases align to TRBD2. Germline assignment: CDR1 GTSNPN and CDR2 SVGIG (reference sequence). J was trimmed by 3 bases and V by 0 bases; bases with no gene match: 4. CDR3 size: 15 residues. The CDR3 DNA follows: TGTGCCTGGAGTGTCTTGCTAGCGGGGACAGATACGCAGTATTTT. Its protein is CAWSVLLAGTDTQYF.

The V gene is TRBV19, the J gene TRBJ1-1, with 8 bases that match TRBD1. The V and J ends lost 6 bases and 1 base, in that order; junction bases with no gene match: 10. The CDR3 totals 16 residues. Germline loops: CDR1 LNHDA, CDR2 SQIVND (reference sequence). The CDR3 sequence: CASRLGQVRANTEAFF. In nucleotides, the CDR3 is TGTGCCAGTAGACTGGGACAGGTAAGAGCGAACACTGAAGCTTTCTTT.

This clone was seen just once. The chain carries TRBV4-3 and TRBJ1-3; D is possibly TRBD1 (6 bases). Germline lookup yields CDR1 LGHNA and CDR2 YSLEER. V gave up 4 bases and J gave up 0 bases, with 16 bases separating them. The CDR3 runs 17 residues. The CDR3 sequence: CASSPYTRGDSGNTIYF. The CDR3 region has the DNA TGCGCCAGCAGCCCCTATACAAGGGGGGACTCTGGAAACACCATATATTTT.

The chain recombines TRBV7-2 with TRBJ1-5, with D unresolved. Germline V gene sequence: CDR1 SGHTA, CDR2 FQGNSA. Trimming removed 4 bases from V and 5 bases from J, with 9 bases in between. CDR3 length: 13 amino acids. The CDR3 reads CASSSQLHQPQHF. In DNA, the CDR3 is TGTGCCAGCAGCTCCCAGCTTCATCAGCCCCAGCATTTT.

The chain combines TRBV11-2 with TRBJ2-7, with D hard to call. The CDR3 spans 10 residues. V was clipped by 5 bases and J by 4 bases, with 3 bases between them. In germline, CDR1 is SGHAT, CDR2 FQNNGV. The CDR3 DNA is TGTGCCAGCAGCCTGTACGAGCAGTACTTC. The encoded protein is CASSLYEQYF.

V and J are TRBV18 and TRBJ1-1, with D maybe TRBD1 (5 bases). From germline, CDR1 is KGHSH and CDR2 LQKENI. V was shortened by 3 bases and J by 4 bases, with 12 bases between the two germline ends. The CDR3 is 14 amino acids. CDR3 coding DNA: TGTGCCAGCTCACCGGGGGTCAGGAGCACTGAAGCTTTCTTT. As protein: CASSPGVRSTEAFF.

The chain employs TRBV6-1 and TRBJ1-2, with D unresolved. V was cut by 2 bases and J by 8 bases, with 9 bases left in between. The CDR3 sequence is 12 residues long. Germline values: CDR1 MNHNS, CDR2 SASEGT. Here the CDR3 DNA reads TGTGCCAGCAGTGAATCGGAGGAAGGCTACACCTTC. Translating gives CASSESEEGYTF.

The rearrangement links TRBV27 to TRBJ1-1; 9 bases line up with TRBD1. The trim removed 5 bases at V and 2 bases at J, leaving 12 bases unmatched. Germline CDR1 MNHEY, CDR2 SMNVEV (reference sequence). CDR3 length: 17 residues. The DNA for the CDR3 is TGTGCCAGCAGTCGGACGGCGGGACAGGGAATAAACACTGAAGCTTTCTTT. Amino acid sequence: CASSRTAGQGINTEAFF.

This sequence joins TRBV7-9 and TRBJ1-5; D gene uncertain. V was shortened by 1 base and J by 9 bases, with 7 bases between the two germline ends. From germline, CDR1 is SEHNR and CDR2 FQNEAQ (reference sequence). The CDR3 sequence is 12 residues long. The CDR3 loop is CASSLEGWPQHF. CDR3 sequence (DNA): TGTGCCAGCAGCTTAGAGGGATGGCCCCAGCATTTT.

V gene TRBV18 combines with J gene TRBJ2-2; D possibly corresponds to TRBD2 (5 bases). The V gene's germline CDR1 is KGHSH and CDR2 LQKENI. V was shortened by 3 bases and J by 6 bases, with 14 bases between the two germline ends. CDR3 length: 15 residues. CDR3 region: CASSPLPLEAGELFF. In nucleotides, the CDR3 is TGTGCCAGCTCACCGCTTCCGTTGGAGGCCGGGGAGCTGTTTTTT.

CDR3 region: CASSRGEGSYNEQFF. DNA for the CDR3: TGTGCCAGCAGCCGGGGGGAGGGATCCTACAATGAGCAGTTCTTC. The chain carries TRBV11-3 and TRBJ2-1, with 7 bases matching TRBD2. Trimming at V came to 5 bases and at J to 1 base, leaving 5 bases not matched to a gene. This CDR3 spans 15 amino acids. Germline loops: CDR1 SGHNT, CDR2 YENEEA.

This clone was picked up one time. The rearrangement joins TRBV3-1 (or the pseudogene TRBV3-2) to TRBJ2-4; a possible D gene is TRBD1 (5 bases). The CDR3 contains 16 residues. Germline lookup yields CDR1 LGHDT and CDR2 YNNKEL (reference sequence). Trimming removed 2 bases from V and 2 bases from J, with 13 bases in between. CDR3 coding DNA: TGTGCCAGCAGCCAATTATCAGGGTCCCCCAAAAACATTCAGTACTTC. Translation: CASSQLSGSPKNIQYF.

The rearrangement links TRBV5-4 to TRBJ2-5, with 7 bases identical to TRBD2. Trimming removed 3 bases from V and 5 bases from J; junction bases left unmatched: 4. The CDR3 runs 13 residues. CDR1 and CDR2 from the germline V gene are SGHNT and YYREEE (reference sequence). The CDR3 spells CASSYRDYETQYF. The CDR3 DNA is TGTGCCAGCAGCTACCGGGACTACGAGACCCAGTACTTC.

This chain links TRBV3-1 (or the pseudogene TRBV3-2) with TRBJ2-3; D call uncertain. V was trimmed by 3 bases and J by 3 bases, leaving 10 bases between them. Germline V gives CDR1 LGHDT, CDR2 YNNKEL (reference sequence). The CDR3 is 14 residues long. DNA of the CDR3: TGTGCCAGCAGCCAGGGGATAAGGACAGATACGCAGTATTTT. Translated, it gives CASSQGIRTDTQYF.

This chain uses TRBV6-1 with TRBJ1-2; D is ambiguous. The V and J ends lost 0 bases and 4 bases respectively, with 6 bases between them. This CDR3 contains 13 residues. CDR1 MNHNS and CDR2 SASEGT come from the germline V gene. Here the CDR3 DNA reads TGTGCCAGCAGTGAAGCGGGGTTCTATGGCTACACCTTC. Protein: CASSEAGFYGYTF.

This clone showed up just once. The CDR3 nucleotides are TGCGCCAGCGAGAGGCCGGTCCTCTCTGGGGCCAACGTCCTGACTTTC. Amino acids: CASERPVLSGANVLTF. This chain uses TRBV5-1 with TRBJ2-6; no firm D call. Germline lookup yields CDR1 SGHRS and CDR2 YFSETQ. This CDR3 is built from 16 residues. V dropped 7 bases and J dropped 0 bases, with 14 bases sitting between them.

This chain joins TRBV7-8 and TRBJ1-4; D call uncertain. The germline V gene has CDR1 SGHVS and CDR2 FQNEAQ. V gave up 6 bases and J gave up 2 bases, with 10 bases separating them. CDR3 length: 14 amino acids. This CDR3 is CASRQRATNEKLFF. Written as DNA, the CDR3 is TGTGCCAGCAGGCAAAGGGCTACTAATGAAAAACTGTTTTTT.

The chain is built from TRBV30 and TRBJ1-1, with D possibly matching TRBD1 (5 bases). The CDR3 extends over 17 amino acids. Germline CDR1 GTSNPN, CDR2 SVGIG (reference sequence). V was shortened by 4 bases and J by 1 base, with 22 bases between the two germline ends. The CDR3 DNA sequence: TGTGCCTGGACGAGGAGGGACGGAATTATACGGAACACTGAAGCTTTCTTT. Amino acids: CAWTRRDGIIRNTEAFF.